This T cell receptor (beta chain) was retrieved from a study of blood T cells in healthy people across ages. Study conclusions and caveats: Samples with more naive T cells showed higher observed beta diversity.

A few counts support this clonotype. Its antigen remains unknown. The germline V and J ends were trimmed by 2 bases and 0 bases, with 11 bases remaining between them. The CDR3 runs to 16 residues. Germline V CDR1 and CDR2: MGHDK, SYGVNS. Combining a sample-barcoded 5' primer with a J-beta primer mix, a second PCR ran for roughly 7 to 12 cycles. One entry per CDR3 protein, called by TCRdb with MiXCR from the 5' RACE reads. The sample lists some 730,000 distinct CDR3 sequences, about a fifth occurring once. This sequence originates from an older man in good health. The gene calls are TRBV25-1 and TRBJ2-1; D possibly corresponds to TRBD2 (6 bases). The sample consisted of blood. For the CDR3, the DNA is TGTGCCAGCAGTGAACTAGGAGGGCTCTCCTACAATGAGCAGTTCTTC. Protein product: CASSELGGLSYNEQFF.